This section outlines one T cell receptor beta chain sequence together with its context. PCR was performed a second time for about 7 to 12 cycles using a sample-barcoded 5' primer and a J-beta primer mix. TCRdb re-derived calls from the 5' RACE reads in MiXCR, one entry per CDR3 protein. The data show 800,000 to 1,300,000 distinct CDR3 sequences, almost 25% seen once. This sample is drawn from a study of blood T cells in healthy people across ages. These records were also assigned to another study, of T cells of mothers and their children.

Sequencing input: blood. This TCR derives from a girl aged 2-10 years in good health.

The CDR3, as DNA: TGTGCCAGCAGTGCTTGGTCTTCCTACGAGCAGTACTTC. It codes for CASSAWSSYEQYF. The chain couples TRBV12-3 or TRBV12-4 to TRBJ2-7; no clear D gene. The CDR3 totals 13 residues. Trimming stripped 5 bases from V and 1 base from J, with 9 bases between.